This TCR beta chain was recorded in a study of T cells in Graves' hyperthyroidism and ophthalmopathy. Amplified regions were TCR beta CDR3 sequences from RNA transcripts. First-round RT-PCR with HTBI primers amplified the TCR CDR3 region. One entry per CDR3 protein, called by TCRdb with MiXCR from the multiplex PCR reads. This table has roughly 840,000 distinct CDR3 sequences, about two fifths appearing once. This CDR3 is 17 amino acids long. With V trimmed by 3 bases and J by 6 bases, 19 bases remained unmatched. Germline V gives CDR1 DFQATT, CDR2 SNEGSKA (reference sequence). The sequence derives from a man between 18 and 29 years old with Graves' hyperthyroidism. Sequencing input: blood. This sequence joins TRBV20-1 and TRBJ1-1; 7 bases are a match to TRBD1. CDR3 residues: CSASRRMTGSQYAEAFF. The DNA of the CDR3 is TGCAGTGCTAGCCGGAGAATGACAGGGTCGCAGTACGCTGAAGCTTTCTTT.